Sequencing of this T cell receptor beta chain was carried out in a study of cytomegalovirus exposure and HLA in healthy donors. This PCR relied on a set of 60 Vbeta primers and 13 Jbeta primers. Here immunoSEQ multiplex PCR was the method, and the copy in TCRdb shows in-frame clones only, minus some. The sample lists some 150,000 clones; approximately 10% were seen once. V was cut by 2 bases and J by 0 bases, with 10 bases left in between. CDR1 KGHSH and CDR2 LQKENI come from the germline V gene. The CDR3 runs 15 residues. The TCR comes from a woman in her thirties or forties in good health and CMV-seropositive. Sequencing was performed on PBMCs. This rearrangement joins TRBV18 to TRBJ1-2, with D uncertain. CDR3 residues: CASSPETQANYGYTF. The CDR3 DNA reads as TGTGCCAGCTCACCAGAGACGCAGGCTAACTATGGCTACACCTTC.